One and the same sample provided the 30 T cell receptor beta chains below, sequenced in a study of T cell changes during pregnancy in multiple sclerosis. TCRdb's copy holds only in-frame clones and misses some; the assay was immunoSEQ multiplex PCR. The sample consists of tens of thousands of clones, 75% to 95% of them appearing once. The specimen was peripheral blood, collected after pregnancy. The receptors derive from a female donor in good health, enrolled as a control in a pregnancy study.

The rearrangement links TRBV6-5 to TRBJ1-6; the match to TRBD1 covers 9 bases. CDR1 and CDR2 from the germline V gene are MNHEY and SVGAGI. This CDR3 is 15 amino acids long. V lost 4 bases and J lost 9; bases outside the gene matches: 7. The CDR3 reads CASSSTQGALSPLHF. For the CDR3, the DNA is TGTGCCAGCAGTTCCACACAGGGGGCCCTTTCACCCCTCCACTTT.

This clone was seen only a few times. This rearrangement joins TRBV9 to TRBJ1-1, with TRBD1 matching over 7 bases. Germline-derived CDR1 and CDR2 are SGDLS and YYNGEE. The CDR3 loop spans 13 amino acids. V lost 4 bases, J lost 5 bases, and 5 bases stayed unmatched. The CDR3 nucleotides are TGTGCCAGCAGCCGGACAGGTGTTACTGAAGCTTTCTTT. Encoded protein: CASSRTGVTEAFF.

The V and J genes are TRBV2 and TRBJ2-5; the D gene is possibly TRBD1 (6 bases). Germline CDR1 is SNHLY and CDR2 is FYNNEI. V was trimmed by 8 bases and J by 1 base, leaving 20 bases between them. This CDR3 is 16 amino acids long. The CDR3 nucleotides read TGTGCCAGCGGCCCAATTGACACAGGGACCCAAGAGACCCAGTACTTC. Translating gives CASGPIDTGTQETQYF.

CDR3 sequence: CASSSDRDTQYF. The CDR3 bases are TGTGCCAGCAGCTCGGACAGAGATACGCAGTATTTT. The chain uses TRBV5-4 and TRBJ2-3, with a tentative D call TRBD1 (6 bases). Trimming shortened V by 3 bases and J by 5 bases, and 7 bases separated the two germline ends. Germline V gives CDR1 SGHNT, CDR2 YYREEE (reference sequence). The CDR3 covers 12 residues.

The chain links TRBV28 to TRBJ1-6, with a tentative D call TRBD1 (5 bases). The CDR3 covers 12 residues. Germline loops: CDR1 MDHEN, CDR2 SYDVKM. Trimming took 8 bases from V and 12 from J, leaving 14 bases between them. CDR3 residues: CASVAGKEPLHF. In DNA form, the CDR3 reads TGTGCCAGCGTGGCAGGGAAGGAACCCCTCCACTTT.

The chain combines TRBV7-3 with TRBJ2-1, with D tentatively TRBD1 (5 bases). With 5 bases removed from V and 6 bases from J, the gap between germline ends came to 20 bases. Germline values: CDR1 SGHTA, CDR2 FQGTGA. The CDR3 is 16 amino acids. The CDR3 bases are TGTGCCAGCAGCGCCACTCCAAAAACAGGACCCAATGAGCAGTTCTTC. It yields the protein CASSATPKTGPNEQFF.

The V gene is TRBV4-1, the J gene TRBJ2-3, with 10 bases identical to TRBD2. This CDR3 is built from 17 residues. Per the germline V gene, CDR1 is MGHRA and CDR2 is YSYEKL. Germline trimming cut 11 bases from V and 2 bases from J; bases unmatched to any gene: 16. DNA of the CDR3: TGCGCCCTCGACCGGCCGACTAGCGGGTTTGTCACAGATACGCAGTATTTT. As protein: CALDRPTSGFVTDTQYF.

The gene calls are TRBV12-5 and TRBJ2-3; 9 nucleotides match TRBD1. V lost 5 bases and J lost 2; bases outside the gene matches: 5. Germline CDR1 is LGHNT and CDR2 is FRNRAP. The CDR3 extends over 15 amino acids. Here the CDR3 DNA reads TGTGCTAGTGGTGCCGGGACAGGGATCACAGATACGCAGTATTTT. As protein: CASGAGTGITDTQYF. The variable domain in full, completed from reference TRBV12-5 and TRBJ2-3, reads DARVTQTPRHKVTEMGQEVTMRCQPILGHNTVFWYRQTMMQGLELLAYFRNRAPLDDSGMPKDRFSAEMPDATLATLKIQPSEPRDSAVYFCASGAGTGITDTQYFGPGTRLTVL.

This rearrangement joins TRBV5-5 to TRBJ2-7; maybe TRBD2 (5 bases). Trimming pared 0 bases from V and 7 bases from J, leaving 17 bases between. CDR1 and CDR2 (germline): SGHKS, YYEKEE (reference sequence). CDR3 length equals 15 residues. The CDR3 here is CASSLDGRTGWEQYF. In nucleotides, the CDR3 is TGTGCCAGCAGCTTGGACGGCAGGACGGGATGGGAGCAGTACTTC.

The chain uses TRBV4-2 and TRBJ1-3; D gene ambiguous. Germline V gives CDR1 LGHNA, CDR2 YNFKEQ. The CDR3 has 15 residues. The V end was cut by 0 bases, the J end by 0 bases, with 6 bases between. CDR3 sequence reads: CASSQDGSSGNTIYF. CDR3 in DNA: TGTGCCAGCAGCCAAGATGGGAGCTCTGGAAACACCATATATTTT.

Comments on this clone: Its ends do not fully match the called genes, so a read error is possible. CDR3 in amino acids: CASSFQTGTDEKLFF. CDR3 nucleotide sequence: TGTGCCAGCAGCTTCCAGACAGGAACTGATGAAAAACTGTTTTTT. This rearrangement joins TRBV5-4 to TRBJ1-4, with D tentatively TRBD1 (6 bases). This CDR3 comprises 15 residues. Germline CDR1 reads SGHNT; CDR2 reads YYREEE (reference sequence).

DNA of the CDR3: TGCGCCAGCAGCCTGATTACAGGGGGAGGCTATGGCTACACCTTC. This sequence encodes CASSLITGGGYGYTF. This chain connects TRBV4-3 to TRBJ1-2, with 8 bases fitting TRBD1. The germline gives CDR1 LGHNA, CDR2 YSLEER. J was trimmed by 4 bases and V by 4 bases; bases with no gene match: 8. The CDR3 has 15 residues.

The chain recombines TRBV4-3 with TRBJ1-2, with D unclear. The V and J ends lost 0 bases and 2 bases respectively, with 10 bases between them. CDR1 is LGHNA, CDR2 YSLEER, per germline. This CDR3 spans 15 amino acids. In DNA form, the CDR3 reads TGCGCCAGCAGCCAAGAAGTGGCATACAACTATGGCTACACCTTC. Protein sequence: CASSQEVAYNYGYTF.

The chain links TRBV7-9 to TRBJ2-7; TRBD2 agrees at 7 bases. There are 14 residues in the CDR3. V lost 5 bases, J lost 6 bases, and 10 bases stayed unmatched. Germline V gives CDR1 SEHNR, CDR2 FQNEAQ (reference sequence). The CDR3 here is CASSQSIGEGEQYF. The CDR3 nucleotides are TGTGCCAGCAGCCAGAGTATAGGGGAGGGCGAGCAGTACTTC.

The chain recombines TRBV19 with TRBJ1-2, with 7 positions matching TRBD1. V was pared by 3 bases and J by 3 bases, with 1 base of the junction left unmatched. The CDR3 runs 13 residues. Germline V gene data show CDR1 as LNHDA and CDR2 as SQIVND (reference sequence). This CDR3 is CASSIDRDYGYTF. The CDR3 DNA reads as TGTGCCAGTAGTATTGACAGGGACTATGGCTACACCTTC.

The V call is TRBV27, the J call TRBJ1-1; the D is unclear. CDR1 is MNHEY, CDR2 SMNVEV, per germline (reference sequence). This CDR3 contains 13 residues. Trimming removed 6 bases at V and 8 bases at J, with 16 bases between. The CDR3 DNA sequence: TGTGCCAGCAGCCACCGCGGGCCCTCCGAAGCTTTCTTT. This codes for CASSHRGPSEAFF.

This sequence joins TRBV2 and TRBJ1-1; 7 bases fit TRBD1. The CDR3 sequence is 14 residues long. Germline V gene sequence: CDR1 SNHLY, CDR2 FYNNEI. Losses at the gene ends were 6 bases for V and 6 bases for J; bases not matched to a gene: 10. CDR3 DNA sequence: TGTGCCAGCAGACTGGGACAGAGCGGCTCTGAAGCTTTCTTT. Residues: CASRLGQSGSEAFF.

This chain joins TRBV21-1 and TRBJ2-1; TRBD2, the table's D call, was not compared with the DNA. TRBV21-1 is a pseudogene segment. The CDR3 covers 17 residues. The CDR3 is CASSKDGPRRDNNEQFF. For the CDR3, the DNA is TGTGCCAGCAGCAAAGACGGCCCGAGGCGGGATAACAATGAGCAGTTCTTC.

This chain uses TRBV7-2 with TRBJ2-3; a weak D match, TRBD1 (5 bases). V shed 0 bases and J shed 6 bases, with 16 bases lying between them. The CDR3 has 16 amino acids. Germline CDR1 is SGHTA and CDR2 is FQGNSA. The CDR3 is CASSLALGRQADTQYF. The CDR3 DNA is TGTGCCAGCAGCTTAGCCTTGGGGCGCCAAGCGGATACGCAGTATTTT.

The rearrangement joins TRBV5-6 to TRBJ1-5; possibly TRBD1 for D (5 bases). The CDR3 is made up of 14 amino acids. Trimming pared 4 bases from V and 1 base from J, leaving 9 bases between. Germline CDR1 is SGHDT and CDR2 is YYEEEE. As DNA, the CDR3 is TGTGCCAGCAGCACCAGGGTCAGCAATCAGCCCCAGCATTTT. Protein sequence: CASSTRVSNQPQHF.

This chain uses TRBV29-1 with TRBJ1-1; 10 positions agree with TRBD1. This CDR3 is built from 15 residues. Germline lookup yields CDR1 SQVTM and CDR2 ANQGSEA. The V gene end was trimmed by 7 bases and the J gene end by 6 bases; junction bases not matched to a gene: 14. Here the CDR3 reads CSARLTGGRFPEAFF. CDR3 in DNA: TGCAGCGCACGACTGACAGGGGGCCGTTTCCCTGAAGCTTTCTTT. The full variable domain, completed using reference TRBV29-1 and TRBJ1-1, is SAVISQKPSRDICQRGTSLTIQCQVDSQVTMMFWYRQQPGQSLTLIATANQGSEATYESGFVIDKFPISRPNLTFSTLTVSNMSPEDSSIYLCSARLTGGRFPEAFFGQGTRLTVV.

The rearrangement links TRBV30 to TRBJ1-3; TRBD1 agrees at 7 bases. This CDR3 comprises 15 residues. From germline, CDR1 is GTSNPN and CDR2 SVGIG (reference sequence). V lost 2 bases to trimming and J lost 0 bases; unmatched junction nucleotides: 4. The CDR3 region is CAWSSGTASGNTIYF. As DNA, the CDR3 is TGTGCCTGGAGTTCAGGGACAGCCTCTGGAAACACCATATATTTT. The variable domain in full, with the rest retrieved from reference TRBV30 and TRBJ1-3, is SQTIHQWPATLVQPVGSPLSLECTVEGTSNPNLYWYRQAAGRGLQLLFYSVGIGQISSEVPQNLSASRPQDRQFILSSKKLLLSDSGFYLCAWSSGTASGNTIYFGEGSWLTVV.

The chain's CDR3 is CATSRGPGRLGYGEKLFF. In nucleotides, the CDR3 is TGTGCCACCAGCAGGGGGCCCGGGCGACTGGGATACGGTGAAAAACTGTTTTTT. The genes are TRBV15 and TRBJ1-4; TRBD1 might be the D (5 bases). CDR3 length equals 18 residues. V gave up 3 bases and J gave up 7 bases, with 24 bases separating them. Per the germline V gene, CDR1 is LNHNV and CDR2 is YYDKDF (reference sequence).

The CDR3, as DNA: TGCGCCAGCAGCTTGGACGGACAAAACCTAGGAAACACCATATATTTT. Encoded protein: CASSLDGQNLGNTIYF. V and J are TRBV5-1 and TRBJ1-3, with a tentative D call TRBD1 (5 bases). Trimming shortened V by 0 bases and J by 4 bases, and 14 bases separated the two germline ends. The CDR3 has 16 amino acids. Germline CDR1 reads SGHRS; CDR2 reads YFSETQ.

This clone was counted once. The V and J genes are TRBV7-9 and TRBJ1-2; D perhaps matches TRBD1 (6 bases). The CDR3 is made up of 16 amino acids. Trimming left V 5 bases short and J 7 bases short, with 23 bases between. Germline CDR1 and CDR2: SEHNR and FQNEAQ (reference sequence). Here the CDR3 reads CASSPHGPFRGGGYTF. The CDR3 region has the DNA TGTGCCAGCAGCCCCCACGGACCCTTTCGAGGGGGTGGCTACACCTTC. Based on the CDR3 plus reference TRBV7-9 and TRBJ1-2, the full variable domain is DTGVSQNPRHKITKRGQNVTFRCDPISEHNRLYWYRQTLGQGPEFLTYFQNEAQLEKSRLLSDRFSAERPKGSFSTLEIQRTEQGDSAMYLCASSPHGPFRGGGYTFGSGTRLTVV.

The chain joins TRBV7-2 to TRBJ2-7; TRBD2 matches at 11 bases. Trimming removed 2 bases from V and 7 bases from J; junction bases left unmatched: 7. Germline V CDR1 and CDR2: SGHTA, FQGNSA. The CDR3 covers 15 residues. Here the CDR3 DNA reads TGTGCCAGCAGCTTATCCTTAGCGGGGGGGTTAGAGCAGTACTTC. It yields the protein CASSLSLAGGLEQYF.

In its sample, this clone was seen a few times. The chain couples TRBV4-1 to TRBJ1-2; TRBD1 might be the D (5 bases). V was shortened by 1 base and J by 7 bases, with 10 bases between the two germline ends. CDR1 and CDR2 from the germline V gene are MGHRA and YSYEKL. The CDR3 has 13 amino acids. In DNA, the CDR3 is TGCGCCAGCAGCCAAGGGTCCGGGGGTGGCTACACCTTC. Amino acids: CASSQGSGGGYTF.

The table lists this clone with a count of one. The chain is built from TRBV7-2 and TRBJ2-1, with 11 bases fitting TRBD2. Germline V gene data show CDR1 as SGHTA and CDR2 as FQGNSA. The CDR3 sequence is 16 residues long. J lost 6 bases, V lost 5 bases, and 9 bases had no gene match. The CDR3 DNA is TGTGCCAGCAGCCCAACTAGCGGGGGCCGGGGCAATGAGCAGTTCTTC. It encodes CASSPTSGGRGNEQFF.

The V call is TRBV28, the J call TRBJ1-1; tentative D call: TRBD1 (6 bases). This CDR3 spans 14 amino acids. The V end lost 6 bases, the J end lost 5 bases, and 16 bases lay between the germline ends. Germline CDR1 and CDR2: MDHEN and SYDVKM. The CDR3 sequence is CASSTEQGRTEAFF. The CDR3 bases are TGTGCCAGCAGCACCGAACAGGGAAGGACTGAAGCTTTCTTT.

The chain is built from TRBV5-1 and TRBJ2-5; 7 nucleotides line up with TRBD2. Germline values: CDR1 SGHRS, CDR2 YFSETQ. The CDR3 sequence is 14 residues long. After removal of 2 bases from V and 1 base from J, the junction contained 2 bases not matched to a gene. Here the CDR3 DNA reads TGCGCCAGCAGCTTTTTAGCGGGCCAAGAGACCCAGTACTTC. It codes for CASSFLAGQETQYF.